The next 27 T cell receptor beta chains were all read from a single sample in a study of cytomegalovirus exposure and HLA in healthy donors. Assay used: immunoSEQ multiplex PCR; TCRdb lists only in-frame clones, some missing. In the table there are 210,000 or so clones, around 88% of which are singletons. The specimen sequenced was PBMCs. These receptor sequences come from a woman in her late teens or twenties in good health and CMV-seronegative.

The V gene is TRBV7-6, the J gene TRBJ2-1; no clear D gene. The CDR3 runs 16 residues. V gave up 8 bases and J gave up 3 bases, with 20 bases separating them. From germline, CDR1 is SGHVS and CDR2 FNYEAQ. CDR3 in DNA: TGTGCCAGCTCACTTTGGGCCGCACCCCACTACAATGAGCAGTTCTTC. Translating gives CASSLWAAPHYNEQFF.

The rearrangement joins TRBV5-1 to TRBJ1-1, with 8 positions matching TRBD1. The CDR3 contains 14 residues. The germline gives CDR1 SGHRS, CDR2 YFSETQ. V lost 7 bases to trimming and J lost 7 bases; unmatched junction nucleotides: 12. DNA of the CDR3: TGCGCCAGCCAGGGGGCTATAGCGTTCGGTGAAGCTTTCTTT. It is translated as CASQGAIAFGEAFF.

This rearrangement joins TRBV5-4 to TRBJ2-7; no clear D. Trimming left V 0 bases short and J 0 bases short, with 7 bases between. The CDR3 loop spans 14 amino acids. Germline V gene data show CDR1 as SGHNT and CDR2 as YYREEE (reference sequence). CDR3 in amino acids: CASSLGPSSYEQYF. Written as DNA, the CDR3 is TGTGCCAGCAGCTTGGGTCCTAGCTCCTACGAGCAGTACTTC. Using reference TRBV5-4 and TRBJ2-7 for the parts outside the CDR3, the full variable domain is ETGVTQSPTHLIKTRGQQVTLRCSSQSGHNTVSWYQQALGQGPQFIFQYYREEENGRGNFPPRFSGLQFPNYSSELNVNALELDDSALYLCASSLGPSSYEQYFGPGTRLTVT.

V gene TRBV19 combines with J gene TRBJ2-7; 12 nucleotides align to TRBD2. After removal of 5 bases from V and 7 bases from J, the junction contained 9 bases not matched to a gene. The CDR3 has 15 residues. Germline CDR1 reads LNHDA; CDR2 reads SQIVND (reference sequence). The CDR3, as DNA: TGTGCCAGTAGTGTGACTAGCGGGAGCGTTTGGGAGCAGTACTTC. Its protein product is CASSVTSGSVWEQYF. The whole variable domain, remainder taken from reference TRBV19 and TRBJ2-7, is DGGITQSPKYLFRKEGQNVTLSCEQNLNHDAMYWYRQDPGQGLRLIYYSQIVNDFQKGDIAEGYSVSREKKESFPLTVTSAQKNPTAFYLCASSVTSGSVWEQYFGPGTRLTVT.

A note on this clone: This specimen includes other DNA sequences encoding the same CDR3. The chain recombines TRBV5-5 with TRBJ2-7, with D maybe TRBD1 (6 bases). This CDR3 contains 13 residues. V lost 3 bases and J 4 bases, leaving 11 bases between the germline ends. Germline CDR1 reads SGHKS; CDR2 reads YYEKEE (reference sequence). DNA for the CDR3: TGTGCCAGCAGCTCGACAGGTTATTACGAGCAGTACTTC. This encodes CASSSTGYYEQYF.

V is TRBV7-9 and J is TRBJ2-7, with a weak D call TRBD1 (5 bases). Germline values: CDR1 SEHNR, CDR2 FQNEAQ (reference sequence). V was pared by 0 bases and J by 0 bases, with 12 bases between. There are 16 residues in the CDR3. The CDR3 loop is CASSLALTEDSYEQYF. The CDR3 coding sequence is TGTGCCAGCAGCTTAGCGCTGACAGAAGACTCCTACGAGCAGTACTTC.

This clone has more than one count but fewer than ten. The chain's CDR3 is CASSLVNPGNEQFF. The CDR3 bases are TGCGCCAGCAGCTTGGTTAATCCGGGAAATGAGCAGTTCTTC. This chain joins TRBV5-1 and TRBJ2-1, with D perhaps matching TRBD2 (5 bases). The CDR3 is 14 residues long. CDR1 is SGHRS and CDR2 is YFSETQ in the germline V gene. The V gene lost 0 bases and the J gene lost 7 bases, with 11 bases spanning the gap.

Remarks on this clone: A read error may account for a junction end that differs from germline. The chain uses TRBV27 and TRBJ2-3, with 8 positions matching TRBD1. The CDR3 contains 11 residues. The germline V gene encodes CDR1 MNHEY and CDR2 SMNVEV (reference sequence). The CDR3 region has the DNA TGTGCCAGCAGTGGCCCCCCGGACAGGGAATTT. Its translation: CASSGPPDREF.

The chain recombines TRBV5-1 with TRBJ2-7; 12 bases fit TRBD1. Trimming removed 5 bases from V and 4 bases from J; junction bases left unmatched: 7. From germline, CDR1 is SGHRS and CDR2 YFSETQ. The CDR3 length is 15 residues. CDR3: CASRFGTGGNYEQYF. Written as DNA, the CDR3 is TGCGCCAGCAGATTCGGGACAGGGGGCAATTACGAGCAGTACTTC.

The CDR3 DNA sequence: TGTGCCAGCAGTGGGGACAGGGGCACTCAGCCCCAGCATTTT. This gives the protein CASSGDRGTQPQHF. The V call is TRBV28, the J call TRBJ1-5, with 10 nucleotides matching TRBD1. Per the germline V gene, CDR1 is MDHEN and CDR2 is SYDVKM. The CDR3 contains 14 residues. V dropped 5 bases and J dropped 6; count of bases not matched to a gene: 4.

This clone was detected only once. This chain connects TRBV4-2 to TRBJ1-5; D is uncertain. V lost 1 base, J lost 0 bases, and 4 bases lay in between. The CDR3 consists of 14 residues. Germline-derived CDR1 and CDR2 are LGHNA and YNFKEQ. DNA for the CDR3: TGTGCCAGCAGCCAAGCCAATAGCAATCAGCCCCAGCATTTT. It is translated as CASSQANSNQPQHF.

The gene calls are TRBV27 and TRBJ2-7, with 8 positions matching TRBD1. The germline CDR1 and CDR2 sequences are MNHEY and SMNVEV (reference sequence). V shed 3 bases and J 1 base; nucleotides not matched to a gene: 2. This CDR3 comprises 14 residues. CDR3 DNA: TGTGCCAGCAGTTTCGGACAGGGTTCCTACGAGCAGTACTTC. Its translation: CASSFGQGSYEQYF.

V and J are TRBV11-2 and TRBJ2-3; D is possibly TRBD2 (5 bases). This CDR3 contains 16 residues. Germline V gene lookup returns CDR1 SGHAT and CDR2 FQNNGV. The V end was cut by 1 base, the J end by 3 bases, with 14 bases between. CDR3 bases: TGTGCCAGCAGCTTAGTACGGGGAGTAACAACAGATACGCAGTATTTT. As protein: CASSLVRGVTTDTQYF.

J is TRBJ1-5 and V is TRBV15, with D possibly being TRBD1 (5 bases). The V gene lost 1 base and the J gene lost 2 bases, with 9 bases spanning the gap. The CDR3 has 15 residues. The germline gives CDR1 LNHNV, CDR2 YYDKDF (reference sequence). The CDR3 coding sequence is TGTGCCACCAGCAGAGGTAGGGGTGGCAATCAGCCCCAGCATTTT. As protein: CATSRGRGGNQPQHF. The full variable domain, its missing parts supplied by reference TRBV15 and TRBJ1-5, is DAMVIQNPRYQVTQFGKPVTLSCSQTLNHNVMYWYQQKSSQAPKLLFHYYDKDFNNEADTPDNFQSRRPNTSFCFLDIRSPGLGDTAMYLCATSRGRGGNQPQHFGDGTRLSIL.

The rearrangement links TRBV7-2 to TRBJ2-7; D possibly corresponds to TRBD2 (6 bases). The CDR3 totals 14 residues. V lost 5 bases to trimming and J lost 4 bases, with 15 bases between them. Germline V gene sequence: CDR1 SGHTA, CDR2 FQGNSA. CDR3 protein: CASSPTSGRYEQYF. The DNA of the CDR3 is TGTGCCAGCAGCCCAACTTCGGGGAGGTACGAGCAGTACTTC.

The chain is built from TRBV7-9 and TRBJ1-1, with 8 positions matching TRBD1. The ends lost 5 bases at V and 1 base at J; junction bases unmatched: 3. The CDR3 consists of 14 residues. Germline V gene sequence: CDR1 SEHNR, CDR2 FQNEAQ (reference sequence). The CDR3 protein is CASSIGQGNTEAFF. CDR3 bases: TGTGCCAGCAGCATTGGACAGGGGAACACTGAAGCTTTCTTT.

The chain links TRBV30 to TRBJ1-2; unclear D gene. CDR3 size: 14 residues. Germline V CDR1 and CDR2: GTSNPN, SVGIG (reference sequence). Trimming cost V 3 bases and J 0 bases, with 11 bases left between them. As DNA, the CDR3 is TGTGCCTGGAGCGGGGTCACCGCTAACTATGGCTACACCTTC. Protein sequence: CAWSGVTANYGYTF.

This rearrangement joins TRBV25-1 to TRBJ1-1; the match to TRBD1 covers 9 bases. CDR1 and CDR2 (germline): MGHDK, SYGVNS. CDR3 length: 15 amino acids. V lost 7 bases, J lost 4 bases, and 10 bases stayed unmatched. CDR3 region: CASKGTGFGVTEAFF. CDR3 DNA: TGTGCCAGCAAAGGGACAGGGTTTGGGGTCACTGAAGCTTTCTTT.

The CDR3 is CASSPANGGKGYEQYF. The CDR3 nucleotides are TGTGCCAGCAGCCCGGCCAACGGAGGAAAAGGCTACGAGCAGTACTTC. The genes are TRBV11-3 and TRBJ2-7, with TRBD2 as a possible D gene (5 bases). There are 16 residues in the CDR3. The V end was cut by 5 bases, the J end by 3 bases, with 20 bases between. CDR1 is SGHNT and CDR2 is YENEEA in the germline V gene. Drawing the rest from reference TRBV11-3 and TRBJ2-7, the complete variable domain is EAGVVQSPRYKIIEKKQPVAFWCNPISGHNTLYWYLQNLGQGPELLIRYENEEAVDDSQLPKDRFSAERLKGVDSTLKIQPAELGDSAVYLCASSPANGGKGYEQYFGPGTRLTVT.

This chain links TRBV19 with TRBJ2-2, with TRBD2 identical over 13 bases. CDR1 and CDR2 (germline): LNHDA, SQIVND (reference sequence). The CDR3 loop spans 19 amino acids. Losses at the gene ends were 4 bases for V and 0 bases for J; bases not matched to a gene: 8. The CDR3, as DNA: TGTGCCAGTAGTAACGGACTAGCGGGAGTCTTCGCGAACACCGGGGAGCTGTTTTTT. The encoded protein is CASSNGLAGVFANTGELFF.

The chain recombines TRBV5-1 with TRBJ1-1; D perhaps matches TRBD1 (5 bases). Germline V CDR1 and CDR2: SGHRS, YFSETQ. Trimming left V 4 bases short and J 0 bases short, with 10 bases between. CDR3 length equals 14 residues. CDR3 bases: TGCGCCAGCAGCCTGGACACCATGAACACTGAAGCTTTCTTT. This gives the protein CASSLDTMNTEAFF.

The chain is built from TRBV7-9 and TRBJ2-2; TRBD2 matches at 10 bases. V dropped 4 bases and J dropped 7; count of bases not matched to a gene: 12. CDR3 length equals 17 residues. Germline V CDR1 and CDR2: SEHNR, FQNEAQ (reference sequence). This CDR3 reads CASSSGGLAGVSGELFF. CDR3 nucleotide sequence: TGTGCCAGCAGCTCTGGGGGGCTAGCGGGAGTGAGCGGGGAGCTGTTTTTT.

The chain couples TRBV27 to TRBJ2-1, with 9 nucleotides matching TRBD2. Unmatched junction bases numbered 3, after V lost 2 bases and J lost 4 bases. Germline V gives CDR1 MNHEY, CDR2 SMNVEV (reference sequence). This CDR3 has 15 amino acids. CDR3 nucleotide sequence: TGTGCCAGCAGTTTAGCGACTAGCGGTTACAATGAGCAGTTCTTC. Amino acids: CASSLATSGYNEQFF.

This chain connects TRBV6-5 to TRBJ1-2; no definite D call. The germline V and J ends were trimmed by 4 bases and 6 bases, with 9 bases remaining between them. CDR1 and CDR2 (germline): MNHEY, SVGAGI. This CDR3 spans 12 amino acids. The DNA for the CDR3 is TGTGCCAGCAGTTCGGGGTATAATGGCTACACCTTC. Amino acids: CASSSGYNGYTF.

The chain couples TRBV5-1 to TRBJ2-1; a possible D gene is TRBD1 (6 bases). Germline values: CDR1 SGHRS, CDR2 YFSETQ. Trimming removed 2 bases from V and 6 bases from J, with 12 bases in between. The CDR3 extends over 14 amino acids. This CDR3 reads CASSLGQTPNEQFF. CDR3 bases: TGCGCCAGCAGCTTAGGACAGACCCCCAATGAGCAGTTCTTC.

The CDR3 is CASSSPPGTSGRNEQFF. DNA of the CDR3: TGTGCCAGCAGCTCGCCCCCCGGGACTAGCGGGAGGAATGAGCAGTTCTTC. This chain uses TRBV5-4 with TRBJ2-1; 15 bases are a match to TRBD2. This CDR3 has 17 amino acids. V shed 3 bases and J 7 bases; nucleotides not matched to a gene: 8. CDR1 and CDR2 (germline): SGHNT, YYREEE (reference sequence). Complete variable domain (other parts from reference TRBV5-4 and TRBJ2-1): ETGVTQSPTHLIKTRGQQVTLRCSSQSGHNTVSWYQQALGQGPQFIFQYYREEENGRGNFPPRFSGLQFPNYSSELNVNALELDDSALYLCASSSPPGTSGRNEQFFGPGTRLTVL.

This rearrangement joins TRBV27 to TRBJ2-7; 9 nucleotides agree with TRBD1. The CDR3 extends over 14 amino acids. Germline V gene sequence: CDR1 MNHEY, CDR2 SMNVEV (reference sequence). Trimming at V came to 6 bases and at J to 1 base, leaving 4 bases not matched to a gene. Here the CDR3 reads CASSDRGGSYEQYF. Here the CDR3 DNA reads TGTGCCAGCAGCGACAGGGGGGGGTCCTACGAGCAGTACTTC.